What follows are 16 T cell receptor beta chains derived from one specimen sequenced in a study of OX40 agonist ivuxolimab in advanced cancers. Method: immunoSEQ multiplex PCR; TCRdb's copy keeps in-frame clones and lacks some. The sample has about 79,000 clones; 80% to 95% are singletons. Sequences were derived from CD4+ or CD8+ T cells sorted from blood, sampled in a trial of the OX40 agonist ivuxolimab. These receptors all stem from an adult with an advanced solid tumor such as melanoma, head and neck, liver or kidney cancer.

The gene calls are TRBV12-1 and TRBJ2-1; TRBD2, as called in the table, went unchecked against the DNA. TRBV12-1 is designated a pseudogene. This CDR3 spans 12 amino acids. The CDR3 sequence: CASSFGGAVQFF. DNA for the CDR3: TGTGCCAGCAGCTTCGGGGGGGCAGTGCAGTTCTTC.

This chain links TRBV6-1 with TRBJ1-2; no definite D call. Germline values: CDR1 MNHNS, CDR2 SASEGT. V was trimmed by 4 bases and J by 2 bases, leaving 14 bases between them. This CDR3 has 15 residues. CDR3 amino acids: CASSGVERLNYGYTF. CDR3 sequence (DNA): TGTGCCAGCAGTGGAGTGGAGAGACTCAACTATGGCTACACCTTC.

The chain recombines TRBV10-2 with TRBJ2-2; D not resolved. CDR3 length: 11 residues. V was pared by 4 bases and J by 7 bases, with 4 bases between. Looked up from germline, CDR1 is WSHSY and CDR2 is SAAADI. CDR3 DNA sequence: TGCGCCAGCAGTGCAGACGGGGAGCTGTTTTTT. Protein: CASSADGELFF.

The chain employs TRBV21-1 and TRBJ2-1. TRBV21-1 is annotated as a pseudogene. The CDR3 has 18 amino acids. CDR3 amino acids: CASSKALGDYTRGNEQFF. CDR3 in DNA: TGTGCCAGCAGCAAAGCGCTGGGCGACTATACGAGGGGTAATGAGCAGTTCTTC.

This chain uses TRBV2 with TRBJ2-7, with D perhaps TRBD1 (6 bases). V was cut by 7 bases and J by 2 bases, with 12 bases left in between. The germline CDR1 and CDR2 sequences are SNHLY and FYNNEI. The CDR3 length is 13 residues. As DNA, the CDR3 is TGTGCCAGCAATGGGGACACCGCCTACGAGCAGTACTTC. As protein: CASNGDTAYEQYF.

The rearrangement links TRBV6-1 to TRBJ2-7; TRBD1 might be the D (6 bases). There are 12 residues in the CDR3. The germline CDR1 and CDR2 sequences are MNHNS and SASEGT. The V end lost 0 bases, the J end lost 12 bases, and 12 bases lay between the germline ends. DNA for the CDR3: TGTGCCAGCAGTGAAGCGCAGCCGGACAGGTACTTC. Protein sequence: CASSEAQPDRYF.

The CDR3: CASSLSLNTEAFF. The CDR3 DNA is TGTGCCAGCAGTTTATCGCTGAACACTGAAGCTTTCTTT. This chain uses TRBV27 with TRBJ1-1; D is unclear. This CDR3 is 13 amino acids long. The V gene lost 0 bases and the J gene lost 0 bases, with 2 bases spanning the gap. The V gene's germline CDR1 is MNHEY and CDR2 SMNVEV (reference sequence).

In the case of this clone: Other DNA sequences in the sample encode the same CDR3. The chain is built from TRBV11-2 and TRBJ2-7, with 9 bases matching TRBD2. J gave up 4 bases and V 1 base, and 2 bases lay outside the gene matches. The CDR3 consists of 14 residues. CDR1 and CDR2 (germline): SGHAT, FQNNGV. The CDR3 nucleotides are TGTGCCAGCAGCTTAGGAGCGGGGGGATACGAGCAGTACTTC. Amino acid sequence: CASSLGAGGYEQYF.

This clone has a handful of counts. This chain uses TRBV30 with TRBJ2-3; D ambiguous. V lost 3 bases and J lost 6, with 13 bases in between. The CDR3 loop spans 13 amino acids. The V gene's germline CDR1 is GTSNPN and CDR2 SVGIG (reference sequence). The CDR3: CAWSGSEADTQYF. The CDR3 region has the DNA TGTGCCTGGAGCGGATCCGAGGCGGATACGCAGTATTTT.

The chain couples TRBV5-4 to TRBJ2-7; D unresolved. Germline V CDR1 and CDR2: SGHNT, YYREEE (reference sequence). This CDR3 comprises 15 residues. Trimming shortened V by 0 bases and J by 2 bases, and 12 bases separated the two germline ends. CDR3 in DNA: TGTGCCAGCAGCTTGGCCCCCGGTACGACCTACGAGCAGTACTTC. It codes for CASSLAPGTTYEQYF. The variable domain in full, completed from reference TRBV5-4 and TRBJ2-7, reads ETGVTQSPTHLIKTRGQQVTLRCSSQSGHNTVSWYQQALGQGPQFIFQYYREEENGRGNFPPRFSGLQFPNYSSELNVNALELDDSALYLCASSLAPGTTYEQYFGPGTRLTVT.

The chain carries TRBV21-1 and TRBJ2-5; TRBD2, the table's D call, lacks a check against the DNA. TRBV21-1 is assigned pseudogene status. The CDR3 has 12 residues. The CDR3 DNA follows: TGTGCCTCCCGGGGTGTAAGGGAGACCCAGTACTTC. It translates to CASRGVRETQYF.

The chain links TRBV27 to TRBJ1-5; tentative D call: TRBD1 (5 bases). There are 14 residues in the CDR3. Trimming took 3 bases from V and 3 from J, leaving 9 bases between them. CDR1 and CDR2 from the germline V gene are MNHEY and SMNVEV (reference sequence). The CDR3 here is CASSFSGHNQPQHF. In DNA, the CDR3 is TGTGCCAGCAGTTTTTCGGGGCACAATCAGCCCCAGCATTTT.

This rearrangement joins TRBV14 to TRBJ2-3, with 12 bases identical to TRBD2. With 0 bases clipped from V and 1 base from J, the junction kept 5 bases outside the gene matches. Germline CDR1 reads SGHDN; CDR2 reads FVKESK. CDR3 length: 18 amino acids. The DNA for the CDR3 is TGTGCCAGCAGCCAAGATGGGGCTAGCGGGGGGGGCACAGATACGCAGTATTTT. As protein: CASSQDGASGGGTDTQYF.

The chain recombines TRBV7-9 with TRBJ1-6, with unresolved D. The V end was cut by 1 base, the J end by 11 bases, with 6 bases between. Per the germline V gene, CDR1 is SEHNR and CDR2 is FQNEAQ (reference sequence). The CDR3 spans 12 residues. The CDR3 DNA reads TGTGCCAGCAGCTTAGGGGGAACACCCCTCCACTTT. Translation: CASSLGGTPLHF.

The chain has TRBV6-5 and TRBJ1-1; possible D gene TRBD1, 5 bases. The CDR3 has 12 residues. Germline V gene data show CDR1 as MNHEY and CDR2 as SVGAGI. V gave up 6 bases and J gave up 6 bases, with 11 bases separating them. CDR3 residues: CASSPGTAEAFF. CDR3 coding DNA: TGTGCCAGCAGCCCGGGGACCGCTGAAGCTTTCTTT.

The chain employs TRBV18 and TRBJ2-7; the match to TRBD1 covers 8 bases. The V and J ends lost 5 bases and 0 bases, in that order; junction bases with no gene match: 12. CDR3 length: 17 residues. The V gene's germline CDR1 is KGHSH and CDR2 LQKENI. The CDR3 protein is CASSSPGQEGVSYEQYF. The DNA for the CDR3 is TGTGCCAGCTCATCCCCGGGACAGGAGGGGGTCTCCTACGAGCAGTACTTC.